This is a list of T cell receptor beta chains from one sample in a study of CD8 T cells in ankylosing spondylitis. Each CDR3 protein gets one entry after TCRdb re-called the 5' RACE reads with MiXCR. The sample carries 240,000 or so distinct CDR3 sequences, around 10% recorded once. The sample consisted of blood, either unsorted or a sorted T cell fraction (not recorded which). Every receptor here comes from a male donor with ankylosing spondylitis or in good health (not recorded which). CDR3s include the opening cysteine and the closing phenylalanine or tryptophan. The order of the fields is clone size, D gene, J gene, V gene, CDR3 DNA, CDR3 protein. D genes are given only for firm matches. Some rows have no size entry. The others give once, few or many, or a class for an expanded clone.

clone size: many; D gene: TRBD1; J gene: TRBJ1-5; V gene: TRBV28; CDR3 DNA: TGTGCCAGCAGGGGACAGGGGGCAGGCAATCAGCCCCAGCATTTT; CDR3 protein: CASRGQGAGNQPQHF
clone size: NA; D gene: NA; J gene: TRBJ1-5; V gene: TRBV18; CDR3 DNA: TGTGCCAGCTCACTGGAGGGGCTAGGTCAGCCCCAGCATTTT; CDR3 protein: CASSLEGLGQPQHF
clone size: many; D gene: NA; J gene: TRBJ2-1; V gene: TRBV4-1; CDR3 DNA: TGCGCCAGCAGCCAGGTTTCCGAGGGGGGTTACAATGAGCAGTTCTTC; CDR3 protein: CASSQVSEGGYNEQFF
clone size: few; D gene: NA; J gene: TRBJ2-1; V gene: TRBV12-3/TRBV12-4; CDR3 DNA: TGTGCCAGCAGTTTAGAAGGGGGGGACCCCAGCTCCTACAATGAGCAGTTCTTC; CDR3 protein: CASSLEGGDPSSYNEQFF
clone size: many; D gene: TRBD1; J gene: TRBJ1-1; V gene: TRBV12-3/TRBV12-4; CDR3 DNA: TGTGCCAGCAGACTCGACAGGGAAACTGAAGCTTTCTTT; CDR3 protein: CASRLDRETEAFF
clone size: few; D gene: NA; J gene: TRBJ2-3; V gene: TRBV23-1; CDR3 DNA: TGCGCCAGCAGTCAATTACGGGAGCCCACAGATACGCAGTATTTT; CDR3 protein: CASSQLREPTDTQYF
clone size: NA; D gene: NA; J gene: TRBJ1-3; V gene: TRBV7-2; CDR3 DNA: TGTGCCAGCAGCTTCGGGGTTGGGGCTGGAAACACCATATATTTT; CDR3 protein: CASSFGVGAGNTIYF
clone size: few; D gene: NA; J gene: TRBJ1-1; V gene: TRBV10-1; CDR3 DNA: TGCGCCAGCAGTGAGTCGGGCAGTTGGAACACTGAAGCTTTCTTT; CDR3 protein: CASSESGSWNTEAFF
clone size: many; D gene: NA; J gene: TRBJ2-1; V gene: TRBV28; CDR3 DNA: TGTGCCAGCAGTCACCAACGGAGCTACAATGAGCAGTTCTTC; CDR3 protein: CASSHQRSYNEQFF
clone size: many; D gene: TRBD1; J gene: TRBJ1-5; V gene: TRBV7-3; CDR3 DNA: TGTGCCAGCAGCCGTGACAGGGGGCAGCCCCAGCATTTT; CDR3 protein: CASSRDRGQPQHF
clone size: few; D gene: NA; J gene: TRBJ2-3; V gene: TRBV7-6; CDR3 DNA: TGTGCCAGCAGCTCGGGGGAATTGGCCGCCACAGATACGCAGTATTTT; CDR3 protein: CASSSGELAATDTQYF
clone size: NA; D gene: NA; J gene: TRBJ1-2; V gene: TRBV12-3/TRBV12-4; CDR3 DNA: TGTGCCAGCAGTTTATGGGCAGGGGAAAGCTACACCTTC; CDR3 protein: CASSLWAGESYTF
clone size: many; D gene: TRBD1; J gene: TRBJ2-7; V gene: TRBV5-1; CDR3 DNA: TGCGCCAGCAGCTTTAATCGGGACAGCTATACCTACGAGCAGTACTTC; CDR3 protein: CASSFNRDSYTYEQYF
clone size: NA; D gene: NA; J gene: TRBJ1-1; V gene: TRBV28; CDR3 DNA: TGTGCCAGCAGTTCATTGGCAGGGTGGATGAACACTGAAGCTTTCTTT; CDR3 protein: CASSSLAGWMNTEAFF
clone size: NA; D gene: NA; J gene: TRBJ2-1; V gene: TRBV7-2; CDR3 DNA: TGTGCCAGCAGCTTGCCCCGACGGAACCACAATGAGCAGTTCTTC; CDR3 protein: CASSLPRRNHNEQFF
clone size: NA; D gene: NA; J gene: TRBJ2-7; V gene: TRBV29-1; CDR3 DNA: TGCAGCGTTGTCAGGCCCCTCCAGCGCGAGCAGTACTTC; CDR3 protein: CSVVRPLQREQYF
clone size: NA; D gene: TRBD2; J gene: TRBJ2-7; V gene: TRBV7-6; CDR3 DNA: TGTGCCAGCAGCGCTGACTGGGGGCGTGAGGCGGGGGGGCCCCCTTGGAACGAGCAGTACTTC; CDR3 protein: CASSADWGREAGGPPWNEQYF
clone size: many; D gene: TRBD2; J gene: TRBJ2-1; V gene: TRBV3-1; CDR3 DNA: TGTGCCAGCAGCCCGACTAGCGCTTACAATGAGCAGTTCTTC; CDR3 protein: CASSPTSAYNEQFF
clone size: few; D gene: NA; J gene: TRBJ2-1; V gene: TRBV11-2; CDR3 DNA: TGTGCCAGCAGCTTAGTCGGCGGGGCGGGATACAATGAGCAGTTCTTC; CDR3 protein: CASSLVGGAGYNEQFF
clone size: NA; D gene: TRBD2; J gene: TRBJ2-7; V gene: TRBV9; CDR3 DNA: TGTGCCAGCAGCGCGACTAGCGGGGGCGACGCCTACGAGCAGTACTTC; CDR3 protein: CASSATSGGDAYEQYF
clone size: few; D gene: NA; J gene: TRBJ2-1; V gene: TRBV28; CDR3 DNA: TGTGCCAGCAGTGCCCCTGTTGCATACGAGCAGTTCTTC; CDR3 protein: CASSAPVAYEQFF
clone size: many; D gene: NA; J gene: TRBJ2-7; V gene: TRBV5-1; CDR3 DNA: TGCGCCAGCAGCCCCCCAGGACAGCTAGGGTTGTACGAGCAGTACTTC; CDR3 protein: CASSPPGQLGLYEQYF
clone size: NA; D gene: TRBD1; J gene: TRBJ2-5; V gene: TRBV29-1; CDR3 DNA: TGCAGCGTTGAGCAAACAGGGGGGGAGACCCAGTACTTC; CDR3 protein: CSVEQTGGETQYF
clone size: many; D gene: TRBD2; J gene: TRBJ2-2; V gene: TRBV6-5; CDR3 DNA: TGTGCCAGCAGTTGGGGGACTAGCGGGACGGACGGGGAGCTGTTTTTT; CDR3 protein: CASSWGTSGTDGELFF
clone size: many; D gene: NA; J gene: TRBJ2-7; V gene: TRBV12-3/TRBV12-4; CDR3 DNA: TGTGCCAGCAGCCTAGCGCGGTACGAGCAGTACTTC; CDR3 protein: CASSLARYEQYF
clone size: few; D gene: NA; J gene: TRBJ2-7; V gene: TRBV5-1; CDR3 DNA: TGCGCCAGCAGCTATAGGGCTTCCTACGAGCAGTACTTC; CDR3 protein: CASSYRASYEQYF
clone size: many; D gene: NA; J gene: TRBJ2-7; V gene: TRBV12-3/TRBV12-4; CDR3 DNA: NA; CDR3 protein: CASSFGPGPAYEQYF
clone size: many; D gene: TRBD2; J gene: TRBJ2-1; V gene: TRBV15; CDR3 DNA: TGTGCCACCAGCAGAGTAGGAGTACTAGCGGGAAATGATGAGCAGTTCTTC; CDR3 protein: CATSRVGVLAGNDEQFF
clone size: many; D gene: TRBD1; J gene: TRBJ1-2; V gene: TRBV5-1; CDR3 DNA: TGCGCCAGCAGCATAGACAGGGATGGCTACACCTTC; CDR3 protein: CASSIDRDGYTF
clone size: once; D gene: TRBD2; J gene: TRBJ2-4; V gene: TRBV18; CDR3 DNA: TGTGCCAGCTCACCCCCGGGACTAGCACGGAACATTCAGTACTTC; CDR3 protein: CASSPPGLARNIQYF
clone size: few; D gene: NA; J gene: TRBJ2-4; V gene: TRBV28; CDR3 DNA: TGTGCCAGCAAAGGTTCTCTGGACGGAGGTGCCAAAAACATTCAGTACTTC; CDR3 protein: CASKGSLDGGAKNIQYF
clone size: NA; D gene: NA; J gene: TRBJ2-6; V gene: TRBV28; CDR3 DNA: TGTGCCAGCATGGAATCTGGGGCCAACGTCCTGACTTTC; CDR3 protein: CASMESGANVLTF
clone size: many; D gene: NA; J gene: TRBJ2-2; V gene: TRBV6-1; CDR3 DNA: TGTGCCAGCAGCAGTGGGGAGGTCGCACTTCGCGGGGAGCTGTTTTTT; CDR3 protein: CASSSGEVALRGELFF
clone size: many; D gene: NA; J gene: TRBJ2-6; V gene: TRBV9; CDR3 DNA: TGTGCCAGCAGCGTATCGACAGGGACTTTCGCTGGGGCCAACGTCCTGACTTTC; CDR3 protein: CASSVSTGTFAGANVLTF
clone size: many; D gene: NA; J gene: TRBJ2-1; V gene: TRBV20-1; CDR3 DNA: TGCAGTGCTAGTAGTTTGTCGATCCCCTCCTACAATGAGCAGTTCTTC; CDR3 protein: CSASSLSIPSYNEQFF
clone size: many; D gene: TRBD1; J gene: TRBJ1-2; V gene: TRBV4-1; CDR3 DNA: TGCGCCAGCAGCCAAGATAGGTGGACAGGGGCGGTCTCGGTCGGCTACACCTTC; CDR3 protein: CASSQDRWTGAVSVGYTF
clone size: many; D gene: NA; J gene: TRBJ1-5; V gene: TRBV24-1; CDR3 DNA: TGTGCCACCAGTCCCGGATTCAATCAGCCCCAGCATTTT; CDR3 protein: CATSPGFNQPQHF
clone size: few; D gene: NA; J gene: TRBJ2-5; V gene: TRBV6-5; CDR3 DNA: TGTGCCAGCAGATCAGGGGATGCGGAGACCCAGTACTTC; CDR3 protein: CASRSGDAETQYF
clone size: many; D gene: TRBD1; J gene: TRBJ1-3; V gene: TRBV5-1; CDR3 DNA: TGCGCCAGCAGCTTGGGGGCCCAGGGGGCCATTGGAAACACCATATATTTT; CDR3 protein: CASSLGAQGAIGNTIYF
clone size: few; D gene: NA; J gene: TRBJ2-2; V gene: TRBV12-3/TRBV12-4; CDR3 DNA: TGTGCCAGCAGGATGGGGACAACCACCGGGGAGCTGTTTTTT; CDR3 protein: CASRMGTTTGELFF
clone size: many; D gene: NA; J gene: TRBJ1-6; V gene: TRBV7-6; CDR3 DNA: TGTGCCAGCAGCTTAGTAGGACCAACAGGGCTCTATAATTCACCCCTCCACTTT; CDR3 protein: CASSLVGPTGLYNSPLHF
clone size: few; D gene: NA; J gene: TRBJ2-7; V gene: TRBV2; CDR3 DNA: TGTGCCAGCAGCTCCCGCCTCGAGCAGTACTTC; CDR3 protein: CASSSRLEQYF
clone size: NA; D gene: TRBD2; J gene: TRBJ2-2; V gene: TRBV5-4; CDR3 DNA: TGTGCCAGCAGCTTGGGTACTAGCGGGGTGACCGGGGAGCTGTTTTTT; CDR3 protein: CASSLGTSGVTGELFF
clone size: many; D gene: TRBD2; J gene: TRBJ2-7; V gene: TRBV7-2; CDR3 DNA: TGTGCCAGCAGCTTATCAGGACTAGCGAACGAGCAGTACTTC; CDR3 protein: CASSLSGLANEQYF
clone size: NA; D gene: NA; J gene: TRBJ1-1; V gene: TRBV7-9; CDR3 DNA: TGTGCCAGCAGCTTGTCCCAGGGGAAAGCTTTCTTT; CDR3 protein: CASSLSQGKAFF
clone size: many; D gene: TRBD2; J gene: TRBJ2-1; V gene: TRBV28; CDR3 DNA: TGTGCCAGCAGCCCTACAGCGGGAGAGGTCGATGAGCAGTTCTTC; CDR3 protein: CASSPTAGEVDEQFF
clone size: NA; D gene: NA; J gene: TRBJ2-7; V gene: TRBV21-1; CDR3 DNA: TGTGCCAGCAGCAAAGGAGGGTCTGGGGACAGAACCTACGAGCAGTACTTC; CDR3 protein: CASSKGGSGDRTYEQYF
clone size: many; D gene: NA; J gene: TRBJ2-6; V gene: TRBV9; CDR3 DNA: TGTGCCAGCAGCGTAGGTTCCGTCTCTGGGGCCAACGTCCTGACTTTC; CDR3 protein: CASSVGSVSGANVLTF
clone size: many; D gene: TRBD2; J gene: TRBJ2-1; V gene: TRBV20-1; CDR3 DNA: TGCAGTGCTAGCCGTTCTCGGGAGGTCCACAATGAGCAGTTCTTC; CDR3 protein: CSASRSREVHNEQFF
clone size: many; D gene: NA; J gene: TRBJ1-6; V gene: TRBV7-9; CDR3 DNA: TGTGCCAGCCCCACCGCGTGGGTGCCTGATTCACCCCTCCACTTT; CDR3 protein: CASPTAWVPDSPLHF
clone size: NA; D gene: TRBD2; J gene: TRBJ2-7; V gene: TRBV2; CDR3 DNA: TGTGCCAGCAGAGGACTAGCGGTTGGTGGTGAGCAGTACTTC; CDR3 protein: CASRGLAVGGEQYF
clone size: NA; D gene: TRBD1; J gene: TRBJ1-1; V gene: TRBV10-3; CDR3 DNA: TGTGCCATCAGTGAACCGGGACAGCCGAACACTGAAGCTTTCTTT; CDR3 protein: CAISEPGQPNTEAFF
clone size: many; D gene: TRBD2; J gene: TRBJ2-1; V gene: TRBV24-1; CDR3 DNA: TGTGCCACCAGTGATTGGACTAGCGGAGACAATGAGCAGTTCTTC; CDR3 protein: CATSDWTSGDNEQFF
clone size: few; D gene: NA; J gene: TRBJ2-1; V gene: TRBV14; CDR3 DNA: TGTGCCAGCAGCCTCGGGTTGGATGCAGGAAGGGATGGTGAGCAGTTCTTC; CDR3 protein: CASSLGLDAGRDGEQFF
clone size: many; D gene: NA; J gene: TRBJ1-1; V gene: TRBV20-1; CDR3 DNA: TGCAGTGCTAGACCCCGGCAGGGCGGGAACACTGAAGCTTTCTTT; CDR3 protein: CSARPRQGGNTEAFF
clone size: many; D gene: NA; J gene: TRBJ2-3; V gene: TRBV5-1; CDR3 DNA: TGCGCCAGCAGCACGGGCGTCGGGACTCTGCCAGATACGCAGTATTTT; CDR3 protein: CASSTGVGTLPDTQYF
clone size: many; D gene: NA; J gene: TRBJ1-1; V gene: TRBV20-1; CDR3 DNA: TGCAGTGCAGAAGATCTACGCTTGAACACTGAAGCTTTCTTT; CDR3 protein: CSAEDLRLNTEAFF
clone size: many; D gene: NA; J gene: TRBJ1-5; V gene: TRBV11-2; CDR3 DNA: TGTGCCAGCAGCTCGTTGGGGCCTCCGGGCAATCAGCCCCAGCATTTT; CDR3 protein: CASSSLGPPGNQPQHF
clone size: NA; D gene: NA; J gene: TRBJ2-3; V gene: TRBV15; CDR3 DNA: TGTGCCACCAGCAGCCCAAGCCTCCCGGGGAGCACAGATACGCAGTATTTT; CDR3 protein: CATSSPSLPGSTDTQYF